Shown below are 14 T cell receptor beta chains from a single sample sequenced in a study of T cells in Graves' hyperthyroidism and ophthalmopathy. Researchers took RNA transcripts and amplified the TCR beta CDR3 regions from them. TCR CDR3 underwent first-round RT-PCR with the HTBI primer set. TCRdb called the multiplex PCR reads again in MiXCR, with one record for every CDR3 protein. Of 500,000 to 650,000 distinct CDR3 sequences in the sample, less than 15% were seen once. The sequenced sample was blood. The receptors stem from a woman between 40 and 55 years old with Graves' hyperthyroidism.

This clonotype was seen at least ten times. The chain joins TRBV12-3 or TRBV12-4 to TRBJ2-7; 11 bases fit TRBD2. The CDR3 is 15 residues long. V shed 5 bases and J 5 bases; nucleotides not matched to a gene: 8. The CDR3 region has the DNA TGTGCCAGCAGTACTATAGCGGGAGGGTCGCACGAGCAGTACTTC. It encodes CASSTIAGGSHEQYF.

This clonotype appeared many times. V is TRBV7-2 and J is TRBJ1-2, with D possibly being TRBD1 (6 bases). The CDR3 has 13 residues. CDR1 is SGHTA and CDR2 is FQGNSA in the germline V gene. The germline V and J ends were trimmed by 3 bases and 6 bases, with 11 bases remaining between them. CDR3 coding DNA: TGTGCCAGCAGCTTGCGCCGACAGGATGGCTACACCTTC. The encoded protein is CASSLRRQDGYTF.

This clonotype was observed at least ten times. CDR3 protein: CAWSVKGSTGELFF. The CDR3 bases are TGTGCCTGGAGTGTAAAGGGGAGCACCGGGGAGCTGTTTTTT. The V call is TRBV30, the J call TRBJ2-2; either TRBD1 or TRBD2 may supply D (5 bases each). This CDR3 contains 14 residues. V was shortened by 0 bases and J by 4 bases, with 9 bases between the two germline ends. From germline, CDR1 is GTSNPN and CDR2 SVGIG (reference sequence).

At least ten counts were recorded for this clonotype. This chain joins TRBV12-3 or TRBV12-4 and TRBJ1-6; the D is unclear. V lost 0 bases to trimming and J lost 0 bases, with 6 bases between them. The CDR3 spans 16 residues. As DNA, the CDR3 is TGTGCCAGCAGTTTAGCGGCCGTCTCCTATAATTCACCCCTCCACTTT. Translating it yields CASSLAAVSYNSPLHF.

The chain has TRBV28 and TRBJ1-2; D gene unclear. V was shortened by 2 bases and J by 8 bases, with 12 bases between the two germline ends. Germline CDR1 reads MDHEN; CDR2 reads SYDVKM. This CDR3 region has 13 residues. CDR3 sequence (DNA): TGTGCCAGCAGTTTAGTAAGGGCTCTCGGCTACACCTTC. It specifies CASSLVRALGYTF.

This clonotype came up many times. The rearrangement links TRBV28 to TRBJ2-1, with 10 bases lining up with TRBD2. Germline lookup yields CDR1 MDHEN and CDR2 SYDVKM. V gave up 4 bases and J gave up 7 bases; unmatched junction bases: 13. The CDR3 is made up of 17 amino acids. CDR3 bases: TGTGCCAGCAGTTCCTTCCTGAAGCGGGAGGGCCTTAATGAGCAGTTCTTC. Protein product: CASSSFLKREGLNEQFF.

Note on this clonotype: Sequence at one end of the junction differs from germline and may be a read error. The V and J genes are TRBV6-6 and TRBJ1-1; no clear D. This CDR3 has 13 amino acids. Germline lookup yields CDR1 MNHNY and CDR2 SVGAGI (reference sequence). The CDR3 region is CASSYSPDGSGIF. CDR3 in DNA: TGTGCCAGCAGTTACTCCCCGGACGGCTCGGGGATCTTT.

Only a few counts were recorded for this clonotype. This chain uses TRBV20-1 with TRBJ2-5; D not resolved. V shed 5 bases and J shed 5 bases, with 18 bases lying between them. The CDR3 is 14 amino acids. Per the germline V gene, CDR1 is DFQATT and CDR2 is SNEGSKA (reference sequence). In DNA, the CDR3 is TGCAGTGCTCGGAGTCAAGTCAGCAGGGAGACCCAGTACTTC. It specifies CSARSQVSRETQYF.

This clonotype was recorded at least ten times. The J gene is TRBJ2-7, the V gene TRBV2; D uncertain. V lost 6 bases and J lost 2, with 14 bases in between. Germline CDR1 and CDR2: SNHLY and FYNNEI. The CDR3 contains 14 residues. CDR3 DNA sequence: TGTGCCAGCAGCGGACCCTTGATAGCCTACGAGCAGTACTTC. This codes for CASSGPLIAYEQYF.

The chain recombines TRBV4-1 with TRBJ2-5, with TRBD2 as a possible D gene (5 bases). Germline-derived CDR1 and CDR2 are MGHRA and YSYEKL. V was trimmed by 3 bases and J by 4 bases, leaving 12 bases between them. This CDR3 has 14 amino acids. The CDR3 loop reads CASSHPSIRETQYF. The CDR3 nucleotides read TGCGCCAGCAGCCATCCTAGCATTAGAGAGACCCAGTACTTC.

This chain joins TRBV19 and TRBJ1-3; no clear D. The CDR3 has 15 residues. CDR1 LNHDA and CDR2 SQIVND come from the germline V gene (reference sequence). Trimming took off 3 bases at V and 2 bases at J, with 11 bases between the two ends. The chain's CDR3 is CASSIGRTAGNTIYF. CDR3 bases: TGTGCCAGTAGTATCGGGCGGACCGCTGGAAACACCATATATTTT.

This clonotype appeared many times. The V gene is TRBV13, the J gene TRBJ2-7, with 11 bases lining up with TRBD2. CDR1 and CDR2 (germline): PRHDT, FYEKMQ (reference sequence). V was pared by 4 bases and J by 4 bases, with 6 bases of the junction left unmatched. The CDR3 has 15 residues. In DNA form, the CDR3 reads TGTGCCAGCAGCTCCCGGACTAGCGGGCTGTACGAGCAGTACTTC. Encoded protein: CASSSRTSGLYEQYF.

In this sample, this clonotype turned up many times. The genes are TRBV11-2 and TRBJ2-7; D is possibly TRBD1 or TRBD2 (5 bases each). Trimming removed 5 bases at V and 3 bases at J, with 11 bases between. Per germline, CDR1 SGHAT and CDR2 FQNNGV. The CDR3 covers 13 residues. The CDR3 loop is CASSPGPLYEQYF. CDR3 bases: TGTGCCAGCAGCCCGGGACCGCTCTACGAGCAGTACTTC.

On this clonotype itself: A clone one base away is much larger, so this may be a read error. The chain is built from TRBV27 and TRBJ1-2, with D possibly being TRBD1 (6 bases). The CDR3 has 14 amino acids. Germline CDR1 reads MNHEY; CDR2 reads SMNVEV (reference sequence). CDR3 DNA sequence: TGTGCCAACAGTTTGATGAGGGGGGTTTATGGCTACACCTTC. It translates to CANSLMRGVYGYTF.